This T cell receptor beta chain was found in a study of siplizumab effects on memory and regulatory T cells (dated by TCRdb to the late 2010s). Study-wide context: The effect of the anti-CD2 antibody siplizumab on alloreactive T-cell subsets was examined in allogeneic mixed lymphocyte reactions constructed from human PBMCs.

Library preparation employed the immunoSEQ multiplex PCR assay. Each sample had 90,000 to 100,000 TCR templates assayed by the deep sequencing platform. Genomic DNA extracted from sorted T cells was used for TCRbeta CDR3 sequencing. For the original study's pipeline: The R programming language was used for the clonal analysis of the TCRbeta CDR3 data. Alloreactive CD4+ and CD8+ clones were identified by comparing unstimulated samples to CFSE-low samples taken after the reaction. Regulatory or non-regulatory origin of alloreactive CD4+ clones was assigned by matching sequences to the sorted unstimulated Treg and non-Treg repertoires. TCRdb holds this immuneACCESS table with in-frame rearrangements only. Some clones are missing; in checked studies, unresolved V genes explain under half, and the rest has no known cause. V and J calls and clone size are copied from that table; D and trimming were computed from the DNA. Here the sample has around 82,000 clones; around 93% occur a single time. Roughly 5.2% of the sample is held by the ten biggest clonotypes.

General conclusions and limits of the study: Whether proliferating Tregs from siplizumab cultures were suppressive was not functionally confirmed. Because sequences below about 10^-5 frequency were poorly captured, only a minor fraction of alloreactive clones could be mapped to unstimulated subsets. Unstimulated naive T cells appeared more diverse than memory T cells, and naive cells seemed to contribute substantially to the alloresponse. The cumulative frequency of alloreactive sequences traceable to unstimulated CD4+ memory T cells was significantly reduced by siplizumab. A naive or memory phenotype could not be assigned to roughly 80-95% of proliferating CD4+ or CD8+ clones. Of the alloreactive CD4+ clones that could be mapped, the Treg-derived share averaged 68.8% with siplizumab compared with around 25% in control reactions.

Sorted unstimulated T cells and proliferating T cells recovered from mixed lymphocyte reactions were subjected to TCRbeta CDR3 sequencing. Fresh whole blood from fewer than 12 HLA-typed healthy donors was used to isolate PBMCs. Deletion took 4 bases off V and 1 base off J, with a span of 11 bases between the germline ends. The germline V gene (reference sequence) provides CDR1 PRHDT and CDR2 FYEKMQ. Reading from cysteine to phenylalanine, the CDR3 counts 14 amino acids. The sequence is cut down to CDR3 DNA, 42 bases in frame from base 1. A remark on this clone: Its specific antigen is unknown. Per-base quality was not reported, and no clone a single base away is much larger than it.

The TCR sequence derives from a human donor in good health. Sequenced: CD8+ T cells sorted from blood. The chain employs TRBV13 and TRBJ2-7; the D gene is tentatively TRBD1 or TRBD2, each matching 5 bases. The CDR3 in this case is CASSYGDASYEQYF. At the DNA level, the sequence is TGTGCCAGCAGCTATGGGGACGCTTCCTACGAGCAGTACTTC.